The 25 T cell receptor beta chains given below trace back to one sample, sequenced in a study of post-analysis software for immune sequencing data. Their target antigens are unknown. Each TCR beta cDNA library carried unique molecular identifiers. TCRdb passed the PCR reads through MiXCR, listing each CDR3 protein once. The table records about half a million distinct CDR3 sequences, nearly 45% of them present only once. Study conclusions and caveats: Roughly 5 TRBV segments, TRBV5-6, TRBV5-1 and TRBV20-1 among them, were found more frequent in patients than controls.

The specimen was blood. The receptors originated from a girl aged 10-17 years with multiple sclerosis.

The V and J genes are TRBV6-2 or TRBV6-3 and TRBJ2-7, with TRBD2 matching over 8 bases. V dropped 0 bases and J dropped 3; count of bases not matched to a gene: 4. The germline V gene has CDR1 MNHEY and CDR2 SVGEGT. This CDR3 is built from 15 residues. The CDR3 DNA reads as TGTGCCAGCAGTTACTCTAGCGGGATTGACTACGAGCAGTACTTC. The encoded protein is CASSYSSGIDYEQYF.

This clonotype appeared a few times. The J gene is TRBJ2-4, the V gene TRBV20-1, with TRBD2 matching 9 bases. This CDR3 has 15 residues. The V gene end was trimmed by 1 base and the J gene end by 0 bases; junction bases not matched to a gene: 1. Germline V gives CDR1 DFQATT, CDR2 SNEGSKA (reference sequence). The CDR3 region is CSARASGIAKNIQYF. As DNA, the CDR3 is TGCAGTGCTAGAGCTAGCGGGATAGCCAAAAACATTCAGTACTTC.

This chain links TRBV28 with TRBJ2-3; 9 nucleotides agree with TRBD1. The germline V gene encodes CDR1 MDHEN and CDR2 SYDVKM. Trimming cost V 6 bases and J 1 base; bases outside gene matches: 14. The CDR3 totals 18 residues. The CDR3 reads CASRSGTGYGLGTDTQYF. The CDR3, as DNA: TGTGCCAGCAGGTCCGGGACAGGGTACGGTCTGGGCACAGATACGCAGTATTTT.

This chain connects TRBV28 to TRBJ2-7; the D gene is possibly TRBD1 (6 bases). The V gene lost 3 bases and the J gene lost 2 bases, with 8 bases spanning the gap. This CDR3 spans 13 amino acids. Germline assignment: CDR1 MDHEN and CDR2 SYDVKM. The CDR3 reads CASSLDRPYEQYF. Written as DNA, the CDR3 is TGTGCCAGCAGTTTGGACAGACCCTACGAGCAGTACTTC. The whole variable domain, remainder taken from reference TRBV28 and TRBJ2-7, is DVKVTQSSRYLVKRTGEKVFLECVQDMDHENMFWYRQDPGLGLRLIYFSYDVKMKEKGDIPEGYSVSREKKERFSLILESASTNQTSMYLCASSLDRPYEQYFGPGTRLTVT.

This clonotype was observed a handful of times. The DNA of the CDR3 is TGCAGCGTAGCCTTCTATACTTACGAGCAGTACTTC. Translating gives CSVAFYTYEQYF. The J gene is TRBJ2-7, the V gene TRBV29-1; D gene unclear. This CDR3 has 12 residues. Trimming removed 6 bases at V and 4 bases at J, with 13 bases between. Germline V gene lookup returns CDR1 SQVTM and CDR2 ANQGSEA.

The chain uses TRBV28 and TRBJ2-5; 8 bases agree with TRBD2. The end of the DNA aligns better with TRBJ2-7, so the J call may be wrong. The germline gives CDR1 MDHEN, CDR2 SYDVKM. The CDR3 has 12 amino acids. CDR3 sequence (DNA): TGTGCCGCAGGGACTAGTGACTACGAGCAGTACTTC. It codes for CAAGTSDYEQYF.

The V gene is TRBV10-3, the J gene TRBJ2-1; maybe TRBD2 (5 bases). V was cut by 0 bases and J by 9 bases, with 12 bases left in between. Looked up from germline, CDR1 is ENHRY and CDR2 is SYGVKD. This CDR3 has 14 amino acids. In DNA form, the CDR3 reads TGTGCCATCAGTGAGTCGGGGAGCTACGGTGAGCAGTTCTTC. Protein sequence: CAISESGSYGEQFF.

Only a few counts were recorded for this clonotype. This rearrangement joins TRBV29-1 to TRBJ2-5; D is uncertain. V was pared by 3 bases and J by 2 bases, with 10 bases between. CDR1 is SQVTM, CDR2 ANQGSEA, per germline. This CDR3 region has 13 residues. This CDR3 is CSVDGTAQETQYF. For the CDR3, the DNA is TGCAGCGTTGACGGCACGGCGCAAGAGACCCAGTACTTC.

The rearrangement joins TRBV15 to TRBJ1-2; unclear D gene. The V end was cut by 1 base, the J end by 4 bases, with 10 bases between. Germline V CDR1 and CDR2: LNHNV, YYDKDF (reference sequence). CDR3 length: 14 amino acids. Written as DNA, the CDR3 is TGTGCCACCAGCAGAGCCTCGATAGGCTATGGCTACACCTTC. This sequence encodes CATSRASIGYGYTF.

J is TRBJ2-7 and V is TRBV2, with a tentative D call TRBD1 (6 bases). Between the trimmed V and J ends, which lost 7 bases and 1 base, there was a span of 11 bases. The CDR3 is 13 amino acids. The V gene's germline CDR1 is SNHLY and CDR2 FYNNEI. CDR3 loop: CASNPTGSYEQYF. The CDR3 DNA sequence: TGTGCCAGCAATCCGACAGGATCCTACGAGCAGTACTTC.

This clonotype was counted only a few times. This rearrangement joins TRBV29-1 to TRBJ2-1; D assignment may be TRBD1 or TRBD2 (5 bases each). The CDR3 length is 14 residues. Germline V gene sequence: CDR1 SQVTM, CDR2 ANQGSEA. The CDR3 bases are TGCAGTACCTCCGGGACGGCTTTGTCCAATGAGCAGTTCTTC. Translated, it gives CSTSGTALSNEQFF.

The chain has TRBV10-2 and TRBJ2-7, with D possibly called TRBD1 or TRBD2 (5 bases each). Germline V gene sequence: CDR1 WSHSY, CDR2 SAAADI. CDR3 length: 13 amino acids. V gave up 6 bases and J gave up 3 bases, with 12 bases separating them. The CDR3 spells CASSRDGIYEQYF. The CDR3, as DNA: TGCGCCAGCAGCCGGGACGGAATCTACGAGCAGTACTTC.

CDR3 amino acids: CASSLAQRLGYGYTF. DNA of the CDR3: TGTGCCAGCAGCTTAGCGCAACGGCTAGGATATGGCTACACCTTC. The chain joins TRBV7-4 to TRBJ1-2; no clear D gene. Germline V CDR1 and CDR2: SGHVT, SQSDAQ. CDR3 length equals 15 residues. The ends were cut back, 0 bases at V and 5 bases at J, with 13 bases in the middle.

The rearrangement links TRBV28 to TRBJ1-2, with D hard to call. The CDR3 contains 13 residues. Deletions cut 6 bases from V and 2 bases from J, with 10 bases between. Germline assignment: CDR1 MDHEN and CDR2 SYDVKM. The CDR3 spells CASRPDTNYGYTF. CDR3 nucleotides: TGTGCCAGCAGACCCGACACCAACTATGGCTACACCTTC.

The rearrangement joins TRBV28 to TRBJ2-1; TRBD2 agrees at 8 bases. Losses at the gene ends were 7 bases for V and 7 bases for J; bases not matched to a gene: 9. CDR3 length: 14 residues. Germline assignment: CDR1 MDHEN and CDR2 SYDVKM. The CDR3 coding sequence is TGTGCCAGCACACAAGCGGGAGATTGGAATGAGCAGTTCTTC. As protein: CASTQAGDWNEQFF.

J is TRBJ2-3 and V is TRBV29-1, with 7 positions matching TRBD1. This CDR3 has 15 amino acids. The V and J ends lost 3 bases and 1 base, in that order; junction bases with no gene match: 7. Per the germline V gene, CDR1 is SQVTM and CDR2 is ANQGSEA. In nucleotides, the CDR3 is TGCAGCGTTGAGCGGTTAGGACAGGGCACAGATACGCAGTATTTT. This translates into CSVERLGQGTDTQYF.

This sequence joins TRBV6-6 and TRBJ1-2, with TRBD1 identical over 9 bases. After removal of 4 bases from V and 0 bases from J, the junction contained 9 bases not matched to a gene. Germline V gene lookup returns CDR1 MNHNY and CDR2 SVGAGI (reference sequence). The CDR3 extends over 17 amino acids. The CDR3: CASSFRDRVEANYGYTF. CDR3 nucleotide sequence: TGTGCCAGCAGTTTCCGGGACAGGGTGGAAGCTAACTATGGCTACACCTTC.

J is TRBJ2-1 and V is TRBV5-1, with a possible D match to TRBD2 (5 bases). The V end lost 3 bases, the J end lost 7 bases, and 14 bases lay between the germline ends. Germline-derived CDR1 and CDR2 are SGHRS and YFSETQ. The CDR3 runs to 14 residues. The CDR3 DNA follows: TGCGCCAGCAGCTCACTAGTGGGCGCGAATGAGCAGTTCTTC. This sequence encodes CASSSLVGANEQFF.

The chain has TRBV27 and TRBJ2-6; D possibly corresponds to TRBD2 (5 bases). The ends were cut back, 6 bases at V and 1 base at J, with 7 bases in the middle. The CDR3 length is 14 residues. Looked up from germline, CDR1 is MNHEY and CDR2 is SMNVEV (reference sequence). In nucleotides, the CDR3 is TGTGCCAGCAGACGGGGATCTGGGGCCAACGTCCTGACTTTC. Translation: CASRRGSGANVLTF.

The chain is built from TRBV7-3 and TRBJ2-1; a weak D match, TRBD2 (6 bases). Trimming stripped 5 bases from V and 9 bases from J, with 17 bases between. The CDR3 has 14 residues. Germline values: CDR1 SGHTA, CDR2 FQGTGA. This chain's CDR3 is CASSARDSVGEQFF. CDR3 in DNA: TGTGCCAGCAGCGCCCGGGACTCCGTGGGTGAGCAGTTCTTC.

This clonotype was seen repeatedly, ten times or more. The chain uses TRBV7-9 and TRBJ1-1; D possibly corresponds to TRBD1 (5 bases). The V end was cut by 3 bases, the J end by 3 bases, with 11 bases between. There are 14 residues in the CDR3. Per germline, CDR1 SEHNR and CDR2 FQNEAQ (reference sequence). CDR3 in DNA: TGTGCCAGCAGCTTGGCAGGGCTCGACACTGAAGCTTTCTTT. Its translation is CASSLAGLDTEAFF.

The V and J genes are TRBV10-3 and TRBJ1-2, with TRBD1 matching over 9 bases. The germline V gene encodes CDR1 ENHRY and CDR2 SYGVKD. There are 13 residues in the CDR3. The V segment lost 2 bases and the J segment 10 bases; nucleotides outside the gene matches: 5. This chain's CDR3 is CAISEQGQGVYTF. The CDR3 nucleotides are TGTGCCATCAGTGAGCAGGGACAGGGCGTCTACACCTTC.

The rearrangement joins TRBV19 to TRBJ2-7; D is possibly TRBD1 (6 bases). Per the germline V gene, CDR1 is LNHDA and CDR2 is SQIVND (reference sequence). Trimming stripped 9 bases from V and 4 bases from J, with 13 bases between. CDR3 length equals 12 residues. The CDR3 DNA follows: TGTGCCAGCACCGGGACATTTTACGAGCAGTACTTC. Its protein is CASTGTFYEQYF.

At least ten counts were recorded for this clonotype. The CDR3 coding sequence is TGTGCCAGCAGTTATTCCATTACCTACGAGCAGTACTTC. It encodes CASSYSITYEQYF. V and J are TRBV6-5 and TRBJ2-7; unclear D gene. Germline V gene sequence: CDR1 MNHEY, CDR2 SVGAGI. V was clipped by 3 bases and J by 2 bases, with 8 bases between them. This CDR3 is 13 amino acids long.

The chain carries TRBV29-1 and TRBJ1-2; no clear D. CDR3 size: 9 residues. Germline lookup yields CDR1 SQVTM and CDR2 ANQGSEA. Deletions cut 3 bases from V and 8 bases from J, with 4 bases between. CDR3 sequence reads: CSVEGGYTF. In nucleotides, the CDR3 is TGCAGCGTTGAGGGAGGCTACACCTTC.